Ten or more counts support the clone carrying this T cell receptor beta chain. What it recognizes is unknown. Time point: patch test 3, about 24 weeks after DPC sensitization. Regarding treatment: therapeutic diphenylcyclopropenone sensitization with weekly scalp DPC. Germline-derived CDR1 and CDR2 are SGHAT and FQNNGV. The germline V and J ends were trimmed by 4 bases and 2 bases, with 6 bases remaining between them. The CDR3 is 12 residues long. This sample was included in a study of human T cells and chemical hapten exposure. One entry per CDR3 protein, called by TCRdb with MiXCR from the RACE reads. The sample has 55,000 to 75,000 distinct CDR3 sequences, roughly 12% seen once. Study-wide results and limits: Having alopecia, donors may respond immunologically unlike healthy people.

Source: whole blood, taken in connection with sensitization to the hapten diphenylcyclopropenone (DPC). The receptor comes from a man aged 30-40 years with alopecia areata. Some clones in this sample may be carry-over from other donors' samples. The chain joins TRBV11-2 to TRBJ2-7; no definite D call. The DNA of the CDR3 is TGTGCCAGCAGCTCAGCAACCTACGAGCAGTACTTC. Translating gives CASSSATYEQYF.